This T cell receptor beta chain appears in the sequencing data of a study of T cell responses to AZD1222 COVID-19 vaccine. Profiled with immunoSEQ multiplex PCR; TCRdb holds only in-frame clones, not every one. The data hold about 200,000 clones, with approximately 94% observed a single time. This CDR3 contains 10 residues. V lost 6 bases and J 6 bases, leaving 5 bases between the germline ends. The germline V gene encodes CDR1 SNHLY and CDR2 FYNNEI. Points from the study as a whole: Spike-spanning, vaccine-associated CD4 TCRs were dominant at 160-218 and 743-854. Clonal diversity was possibly underestimated, and white British individuals and females predominated among donors. In the spike-specific TCR repertoire, nearly half reportedly target unmutated variant regions.

For this clone: Its specificity is unknown.

Source: peripheral blood, taken on day 0 of MenACWY control vaccination. The rearrangement uses TRBV2 and TRBJ1-2, with D hard to call. This clonotype was obtained from an adult in good health. For the CDR3, the DNA is TGTGCCAGCAGGAATGATGGCTACACCTTC. It yields the protein CASRNDGYTF.